One sample yielded the 29 T cell receptor beta chains listed below, sequenced in a study of blood T cell repertoires in COVID-19. Sequenced by immunoSEQ multiplex PCR; TCRdb stores in-frame clones only, minus some. The table shows under 350,000 clones, with approximately 86% occurring only once. Sequencing used PBMCs or T cells enriched from blood (not recorded which). The receptors here all came from a woman in her forties with acute COVID-19.

The CDR3 loop reads CASSPLPRTASIYGYTF. In DNA form, the CDR3 reads TGTGCCAGCTCACCCCTGCCTCGGACAGCTTCCATATATGGCTACACCTTC. The rearrangement uses TRBV18 and TRBJ1-2, with D possibly matching TRBD1 (6 bases). CDR1 is KGHSH, CDR2 LQKENI, per germline. V was trimmed by 3 bases and J by 5 bases, leaving 22 bases between them. The CDR3 consists of 17 residues.

In regard to this clone: At the DNA level, this CDR3 is encoded by other sequences in the same sample as well. The chain couples TRBV12-5 to TRBJ1-1; no clear D. Trimming took off 1 base at V and 2 bases at J, with 5 bases between the two ends. Germline CDR1 and CDR2: LGHNT and FRNRAP. The CDR3 totals 13 residues. The CDR3 DNA sequence: TGTGCTAGTGGTTTGGGCAGTAACACTGAAGCTTTCTTT. Protein product: CASGLGSNTEAFF.

V gene TRBV4-2 combines with J gene TRBJ2-1; 10 nucleotides line up with TRBD1. CDR1 is LGHNA and CDR2 is YNFKEQ in the germline V gene. The CDR3 is made up of 17 amino acids. Trimming at V came to 3 bases and at J to 2 bases, leaving 7 bases not matched to a gene. CDR3 coding DNA: TGTGCCAGCAGCCAGGCCTCCGGGACAGGGGCCTACAATGAGCAGTTCTTC. Translation: CASSQASGTGAYNEQFF.

The chain recombines TRBV9 with TRBJ1-1, with 7 bases matching TRBD1. Germline loops: CDR1 SGDLS, CDR2 YYNGEE. The CDR3 sequence is 15 residues long. The V and J ends lost 4 bases and 1 base, in that order; junction bases with no gene match: 7. CDR3 residues: CASSPQTGPNTEAFF. In DNA, the CDR3 is TGTGCCAGCAGCCCTCAGACAGGGCCGAACACTGAAGCTTTCTTT.

The V and J genes are TRBV10-3 and TRBJ2-7; possible D gene TRBD1, 5 bases. This CDR3 has 12 residues. With 3 bases removed from V and 6 bases from J, the gap between germline ends came to 9 bases. Looked up from germline, CDR1 is ENHRY and CDR2 is SYGVKD. The CDR3 DNA reads as TGTGCCATCAGTGACAGGGCTCGCGAGCAGTACTTC. Its translation is CAISDRAREQYF.

This clone has a handful of counts. Written as DNA, the CDR3 is TGCAGCGTCGGTGGGACAGTCTATGGCTACACCTTC. Translation gives CSVGGTVYGYTF. The J gene is TRBJ1-2, the V gene TRBV29-1; 7 bases align to TRBD1. With 6 bases clipped from V and 4 bases from J, the junction kept 5 bases outside the gene matches. This CDR3 comprises 12 residues. Germline loops: CDR1 SQVTM, CDR2 ANQGSEA.

V usage is TRBV16 and J usage is TRBJ2-4; D uncertain. Germline CDR1 reads KGHSY; CDR2 reads FQNENV. Trimming shortened V by 2 bases and J by 0 bases, and 14 bases separated the two germline ends. The CDR3 sequence is 17 residues long. CDR3 nucleotide sequence: TGTGCCAGCAGCCAAGCATTTTCCCTACTAGCCAAAAACATTCAGTACTTC. This encodes CASSQAFSLLAKNIQYF.

This clone was seen only once. The chain employs TRBV28 and TRBJ1-5; D uncertain. The V gene's germline CDR1 is MDHEN and CDR2 SYDVKM. The V gene lost 7 bases and the J gene lost 4 bases, with 20 bases spanning the gap. The CDR3 spans 16 residues. The CDR3 loop reads CASTGRRAGYNQPQHF. The CDR3 region has the DNA TGTGCCAGCACAGGCCGGCGGGCCGGGTATAATCAGCCCCAGCATTTT.

V usage is TRBV6-4 and J usage is TRBJ2-1; 7 bases are a match to TRBD1. The CDR3 extends over 15 amino acids. J lost 0 bases, V lost 4 bases, and 3 bases had no gene match. Germline V gene data show CDR1 as MRHNA and CDR2 as SNTAGT. The CDR3 coding sequence is TGTGCCAGCAGTGGGACAGGAAGCTCCTACAATGAGCAGTTCTTC. Protein sequence: CASSGTGSSYNEQFF.

V usage is TRBV27 and J usage is TRBJ1-2; TRBD1 matches at 11 bases. The germline V gene has CDR1 MNHEY and CDR2 SMNVEV (reference sequence). Trimming at V came to 5 bases and at J to 3 bases, leaving 11 bases not matched to a gene. The CDR3 has 17 amino acids. In DNA form, the CDR3 reads TGTGCCAGCAGTCCCATAAGTGGACAGGGGGCCTACTATGGCTACACCTTC. This gives the protein CASSPISGQGAYYGYTF.

This clone was counted only a few times. Other DNA variants within this sample encode the same CDR3. The chain joins TRBV7-9 to TRBJ1-4; D is undetermined. Germline loops: CDR1 SEHNR, CDR2 FQNEAQ (reference sequence). There are 11 residues in the CDR3. V dropped 2 bases and J dropped 14 bases, with 9 bases sitting between them. The CDR3 reads CASSLREKLFF. Here the CDR3 DNA reads TGTGCCAGCAGCTTAAGAGAGAAGCTGTTTTTT.

This clone was observed once. The CDR3 DNA reads TGCGCCAGCGGCAGTGAGGGCCTAGGGGGCAATGAGCAGTTCTTC. Protein sequence: CASGSEGLGGNEQFF. The V gene is TRBV4-3, the J gene TRBJ2-1, with D perhaps TRBD1 (6 bases). This CDR3 spans 15 amino acids. Germline lookup yields CDR1 LGHNA and CDR2 YSLEER. V shed 8 bases and J shed 6 bases, with 20 bases lying between them.

This clone appeared a few times. The chain couples TRBV5-6 to TRBJ1-1; D might be TRBD1 (5 bases). Germline V lookup: CDR1 SGHDT, CDR2 YYEEEE. V lost 1 base to trimming and J lost 1 base, with 20 bases between them. This CDR3 contains 18 residues. The CDR3 bases are TGTGCCAGCAGCTTGTTCTTTACTGGGGGGGATAGGAACACTGAAGCTTTCTTT. This sequence encodes CASSLFFTGGDRNTEAFF.

J is TRBJ1-1 and V is TRBV19, with 8 bases lining up with TRBD1. The V gene end was trimmed by 3 bases and the J gene end by 8 bases; junction bases not matched to a gene: 8. The CDR3 covers 14 residues. CDR1 and CDR2 from the germline V gene are LNHDA and SQIVND (reference sequence). CDR3: CASSIPTGTGEAFF. CDR3 coding DNA: TGTGCCAGTAGTATTCCCACCGGGACAGGAGAAGCTTTCTTT.

To note about this clone: Other DNA sequences from this sample encode an identical CDR3 as well. The chain employs TRBV7-9 and TRBJ1-4; a possible D gene is TRBD1 (6 bases). Deletions cut 4 bases from V and 8 bases from J, with 14 bases between. Germline loops: CDR1 SEHNR, CDR2 FQNEAQ (reference sequence). The CDR3 totals 14 residues. The CDR3 nucleotides read TGTGCCAGCAGCTCTTCAGGGGTGAGAGAAAAACTGTTTTTT. It codes for CASSSSGVREKLFF.

This clone occurred once. This sequence joins TRBV9 and TRBJ2-3, with D possibly TRBD1 on 7 matching bases. CDR1 and CDR2 from the germline V gene are SGDLS and YYNGEE. Trimming pared 4 bases from V and 2 bases from J, leaving 26 bases between. The length of the CDR3 is 19 residues. CDR3: CASSSGVSAGQFNTDTQYF. CDR3 nucleotides: TGTGCCAGCAGCTCTGGTGTTTCGGCGGGACAGTTTAACACAGATACGCAGTATTTT.

This clone was found once. The rearrangement uses TRBV9 and TRBJ1-4; the match to TRBD1 covers 9 bases. V dropped 2 bases and J dropped 3; count of bases not matched to a gene: 2. This CDR3 has 15 amino acids. Germline-derived CDR1 and CDR2 are SGDLS and YYNGEE. The CDR3 sequence is CASSVGDRANEKLFF. The CDR3 DNA reads TGTGCCAGCAGCGTGGGGGACAGGGCTAATGAAAAACTGTTTTTT.

This clone was observed once. This specimen includes other DNA sequences encoding the same CDR3. V usage is TRBV28 and J usage is TRBJ1-2; 7 bases agree with TRBD1. J was trimmed by 4 bases and V by 5 bases; bases with no gene match: 7. The germline V gene has CDR1 MDHEN and CDR2 SYDVKM. The CDR3 has 14 residues. The CDR3 sequence is CASSPRDRGYGYTF. In nucleotides, the CDR3 is TGTGCCAGCAGTCCAAGGGACAGAGGCTATGGCTACACCTTC.

The table lists this clone with a count of one. CDR3 amino acids: CASSHLILSGASSYNEQFF. The DNA of the CDR3 is TGTGCCAGCAGCCACCTCATTTTAAGCGGGGCCAGCTCCTACAATGAGCAGTTCTTC. The gene calls are TRBV7-9 and TRBJ2-1, with 7 bases lining up with TRBD2. Germline V gene lookup returns CDR1 SEHNR and CDR2 FQNEAQ (reference sequence). The CDR3 is 19 residues long. Trimming cost V 5 bases and J 0 bases; bases outside gene matches: 16.

The J gene is TRBJ2-3, the V gene TRBV9, with 13 bases matching TRBD2. Germline V lookup: CDR1 SGDLS, CDR2 YYNGEE. This CDR3 is built from 16 residues. Trimming removed 4 bases from V and 6 bases from J; junction bases left unmatched: 8. Here the CDR3 DNA reads TGTGCCAGCAGCACCCGGACTAGCGGGAGTATGGATACGCAGTATTTT. Amino acid sequence: CASSTRTSGSMDTQYF.

This sequence joins TRBV28 and TRBJ2-7, with 10 bases identical to TRBD2. The J segment lost 2 bases and the V segment lost 7 bases, leaving 5 bases of the junction unmatched. Germline V lookup: CDR1 MDHEN, CDR2 SYDVKM. The CDR3 contains 14 residues. Written as DNA, the CDR3 is TGTGCCAGCACAGCGGGAGGGCCCCCCTACGAGCAGTACTTC. This translates into CASTAGGPPYEQYF.

V gene TRBV9 combines with J gene TRBJ2-2, with D hard to call. The CDR3 contains 15 residues. The germline CDR1 and CDR2 sequences are SGDLS and YYNGEE. V was cut by 4 bases and J by 2 bases, with 12 bases left in between. This chain's CDR3 is CASSPSSPNTGELFF. In nucleotides, the CDR3 is TGTGCCAGCAGCCCGAGCTCACCCAACACCGGGGAGCTGTTTTTT. The complete variable domain, with remaining parts taken from reference TRBV9 and TRBJ2-2, reads DSGVTQTPKHLITATGQRVTLRCSPRSGDLSVYWYQQSLDQGLQFLIQYYNGEERAKGNILERFSAQQFPDLHSELNLSSLELGDSALYFCASSPSSPNTGELFFGEGSRLTVL.

The rearrangement links TRBV5-1 to TRBJ2-2, with D perhaps matching TRBD1 (6 bases). Germline loops: CDR1 SGHRS, CDR2 YFSETQ. Trimming cost V 0 bases and J 3 bases, with 9 bases left between them. The CDR3 has 15 amino acids. CDR3 DNA: TGCGCCAGCAGCTTGGTACAGGGCGACACCGGGGAGCTGTTTTTT. Translating it yields CASSLVQGDTGELFF.

Concerning this clone: One junction end disagrees with the germline gene, perhaps due to a read error. The V call is TRBV7-7, the J call TRBJ2-3, with no clear D. The CDR3 loop spans 14 amino acids. Germline CDR1 reads SSHAT; CDR2 reads FNYEAQ (reference sequence). CDR3 nucleotide sequence: TGTGCTAGCAGCTTAACTTTGTCCACAGATACGCAGTATTTT. Amino acids: CASSLTLSTDTQYF.

This clone was observed a handful of times. CDR3 residues: CASSLFGRVDTDTQYF. The CDR3 DNA is TGTGCCAGCAGTTTATTCGGCAGGGTTGACACAGATACGCAGTATTTT. The chain employs TRBV28 and TRBJ2-3, with a tentative D call TRBD1 (5 bases). CDR1 and CDR2 (germline): MDHEN, SYDVKM. The V end lost 1 base, the J end lost 2 bases, and 13 bases lay between the germline ends. The CDR3 is 16 amino acids.

CDR3 protein: CASRIWAGPQETQYF. In nucleotides, the CDR3 is TGTGCCAGTCGGATCTGGGCAGGCCCACAAGAGACCCAGTACTTC. V usage is TRBV7-2 and J usage is TRBJ2-5; D call uncertain. V was trimmed by 9 bases and J by 2 bases, leaving 19 bases between them. There are 15 residues in the CDR3. The germline V gene encodes CDR1 SGHTA and CDR2 FQGNSA.

This sequence joins TRBV19 and TRBJ1-3, with a possible D match to TRBD1 (5 bases). This CDR3 spans 12 amino acids. CDR1 LNHDA and CDR2 SQIVND come from the germline V gene (reference sequence). DNA for the CDR3: TGTGCGACAGAAAGCTCTGGAAACACCATATATTTT. Translating it yields CATESSGNTIYF.

Concerning this clone itself: The same CDR3 arises from other DNA sequences in this sample as well. As DNA, the CDR3 is TGTGCCAGCTCACCATCCCTGAGCACTGAAGCTTTCTTT. Protein: CASSPSLSTEAFF. The chain employs TRBV18 and TRBJ1-1; D call uncertain. The V gene lost 2 bases and the J gene lost 4 bases, with 8 bases spanning the gap. The length of the CDR3 is 13 residues. CDR1 is KGHSH, CDR2 LQKENI, per germline.

The chain is built from TRBV6-5 and TRBJ1-6; 9 positions agree with TRBD1. Unmatched junction bases numbered 4, after V lost 6 bases and J lost 7 bases. CDR1 is MNHEY and CDR2 is SVGAGI in the germline V gene. This CDR3 contains 14 residues. CDR3: CASSRDRENSPLHF. For the CDR3, the DNA is TGTGCCAGCAGCCGGGACAGGGAGAATTCACCCCTCCACTTT.